This TCR beta chain appears in the sequencing data of a study of CD8 T cells in ankylosing spondylitis (dated by TCRdb to 2015 to 2018). With respect to the entire study: T cell receptor beta repertoires were profiled in healthy donors and ankylosing spondylitis patients so that disease-linked TCR variants could be found. The full study cohort comprised around 25 ankylosing spondylitis patients and about 110 healthy donors. Peripheral blood was sampled, and synovial fluid was additionally collected from ankylosing spondylitis patients. The full study reports these points: In peripheral blood, the disease-linked clones were found at relatively low frequencies and had a CD8+ phenotype. Significant enrichment of the disease-linked clones was reported in matched synovial fluid samples from ankylosing spondylitis patients. Blood from ankylosing spondylitis patients appeared to be characterized by a TCR beta motif made up of several highly homologous amino acid variants. Some motif variants were previously reported in synovial fluid and blood of reactive arthritis patients, suggesting common disease-initiation mechanisms.

TCRdb names Illumina HiSeq 2500 as the instrument used. Quantitative 5'-RACE with molecular barcodes was the method used to prepare the TCR beta libraries. The authors' pipeline ran thus. A new computational method, built on a probabilistic model of VDJ rearrangement, was used to identify disease-linked TCR variants. TCRdb reanalyzed the raw reads on its own, using fastp at Q25 for trimming and MiXCR for clone calling, and kept in-frame beta chains. Identical CDR3 proteins give one entry, which carries the most common genes and DNA. The V and J calls reflect TCRdb's pipeline rather than the authors' work. For this sample there are more than 150,000 distinct CDR3 sequences; roughly 20% appear just once. Jointly, the top ten make up roughly 4.5% of the sample. V loses 4 bases, J loses 0 bases, and the germline ends lie 12 bases apart. Spanning cysteine to phenylalanine, the CDR3 consists of 14 amino acids. Only the CDR3 DNA is retained, 42 bases long and in frame from the first base. CDR1 SQVTM and CDR2 ANQGSEA were looked up in the germline V gene.

This clonotype was observed many times. Its cognate antigen has yet to be identified. No qualities accompany the bases; no much larger clone lies one base away. Sequenced: blood, either unsorted or a sorted T cell fraction (not recorded which). The clonotype originates from a male donor aged 10 to 30 with ankylosing spondylitis or in good health (not recorded which). Donor details come from another sample of the same person, matched by shared clones. The chain couples TRBV29-1 to TRBJ1-1; the D region possibly corresponds to TRBD1 (6 bases align). The DNA reads as follows: TGCAGCGTTGGATGGGGGGGCGTGAACACTGAAGCTTTCTTT. Translated, this gives CSVGWGGVNTEAFF.